This T cell receptor beta chain was documented in a study of cytomegalovirus exposure and HLA in healthy donors. Losses at the gene ends were 3 bases for V and 7 bases for J; bases not matched to a gene: 8. The V gene's germline CDR1 is MNHEY and CDR2 SVGAGI. There are 15 residues in the CDR3. PCR amplification relied on 60 Vbeta primers (plus 13 Jbeta primers). Sequenced by immunoSEQ multiplex PCR; TCRdb stores in-frame clones only, minus some. The table has some 100,000 clones, around 76% seen once. The receptor was isolated from a woman between 50 and 59 years old in good health and CMV-seropositive. Sequencing input: PBMCs. The genes are TRBV6-5 and TRBJ1-1; 10 nucleotides match TRBD1. CDR3 sequence: CASSYRQGAKDEAFF. CDR3 DNA: TGTGCCAGCAGTTATCGACAGGGGGCGAAGGATGAAGCTTTCTTT.